The present TCR beta chain was sequenced within a study of T cell changes during pregnancy in multiple sclerosis. This clone was picked up one time. CDR1 SGDLS and CDR2 YYNGEE come from the germline V gene. The CDR3 is 15 residues long. With V trimmed by 3 bases and J by 7 bases, 5 bases remained unmatched. Repertoires were generated with immunoSEQ multiplex PCR, while TCRdb's copy carries only in-frame clones and drops some. The table records just under 65,000 clones, 90% to 95% of them present only once. The receptor was isolated from a female donor with multiple sclerosis, enrolled in a pregnancy study. Material: CD8+ T cells from peripheral blood mononuclear cells, obtained in the second trimester of pregnancy. The chain employs TRBV9 and TRBJ2-2, with TRBD2 identical over 11 bases. CDR3 region: CASSARLAGFGELFF. The DNA of the CDR3 is TGTGCCAGCAGCGCCCGACTAGCGGGATTCGGGGAGCTGTTTTTT.